The 32 T cell receptor beta chains presented below share a single source sample, sequenced in a study of blood T cell repertoires in COVID-19. Libraries were prepared by immunoSEQ multiplex PCR; TCRdb keeps only in-frame clonotypes and omits some of them. The sample has about 140,000 clones, about 80% seen once. Sequenced sample: peripheral blood. The receptor source for this set is a human donor in a cohort sampled during active COVID-19.

This chain joins TRBV11-2 and TRBJ2-7; TRBD1 is a possible D gene (7 bases). V lost 0 bases and J lost 3, with 12 bases in between. The germline gives CDR1 SGHAT, CDR2 FQNNGV. This CDR3 contains 15 residues. CDR3 in DNA: TGTGCCAGCAGCTTAGAGGCAGGGGGGTACTACGAGCAGTACTTC. It translates to CASSLEAGGYYEQYF.

The rearrangement joins TRBV29-1 to TRBJ1-6; TRBD1 agrees at 8 bases. The trim removed 6 bases at V and 7 bases at J, leaving 5 bases unmatched. Germline V gives CDR1 SQVTM, CDR2 ANQGSEA. This CDR3 has 13 residues. CDR3 sequence: CSVRTGTNSPLHF. The CDR3 nucleotides are TGCAGCGTCCGGACAGGGACGAATTCACCCCTCCACTTT.

V gene TRBV12-5 combines with J gene TRBJ2-5; 7 positions match TRBD1. The V segment lost 6 bases and the J segment 5 bases; nucleotides outside the gene matches: 12. The CDR3 covers 15 residues. In germline, CDR1 is LGHNT, CDR2 FRNRAP. In DNA, the CDR3 is TGTGCTAGTGGGAAAGGGGGCAGATTCTTGGAGACCCAGTACTTC. Translated: CASGKGGRFLETQYF.

This clone appeared once. This chain links TRBV19 with TRBJ2-3; 11 bases map to TRBD2. Trimming cost V 3 bases and J 3 bases; bases outside gene matches: 8. The CDR3 is made up of 17 amino acids. CDR1 and CDR2 (germline): LNHDA, SQIVND (reference sequence). CDR3 nucleotides: TGTGCCAGTAGTATTCGGGCTAGCGGGGGGTTGACAGATACGCAGTATTTT. This codes for CASSIRASGGLTDTQYF. The full variable domain, its missing parts supplied by reference TRBV19 and TRBJ2-3, is DGGITQSPKYLFRKEGQNVTLSCEQNLNHDAMYWYRQDPGQGLRLIYYSQIVNDFQKGDIAEGYSVSREKKESFPLTVTSAQKNPTAFYLCASSIRASGGLTDTQYFGPGTRLTVL.

V and J are TRBV27 and TRBJ1-1; TRBD1 matches 8 bases. V was clipped by 3 bases and J by 0 bases; unmatched bases: 6. This CDR3 is built from 16 residues. CDR1 and CDR2 (germline): MNHEY, SMNVEV (reference sequence). The CDR3 reads CASSFSRGPMNTEAFF. The DNA of the CDR3 is TGTGCCAGCAGTTTCTCCAGGGGGCCCATGAACACTGAAGCTTTCTTT.

This clone was seen only a few times. J is TRBJ2-7 and V is TRBV15, with 7 bases matching TRBD1. CDR1 LNHNV and CDR2 YYDKDF come from the germline V gene (reference sequence). The trim removed 6 bases at V and 3 bases at J, leaving 8 bases unmatched. The CDR3 spans 14 residues. Here the CDR3 reads CATSPGGDLYEQYF. The CDR3 bases are TGTGCCACCAGTCCAGGGGGAGATCTCTACGAGCAGTACTTC.

The V gene is TRBV12-3 or TRBV12-4, the J gene TRBJ2-1, with D perhaps matching TRBD1 (6 bases). The CDR3 sequence is 13 residues long. V shed 4 bases and J shed 6 bases, with 10 bases lying between them. This CDR3 is CASSSRTVNEQFF. CDR3 nucleotide sequence: TGTGCCAGCAGTTCTCGGACAGTCAATGAGCAGTTCTTC.

This clone was seen more than once but under ten times. The chain couples TRBV6-6 to TRBJ1-5; TRBD1 might be the D (5 bases). Trimming removed 2 bases from V and 1 base from J, with 9 bases in between. This CDR3 comprises 15 residues. From germline, CDR1 is MNHNY and CDR2 SVGAGI (reference sequence). The DNA of the CDR3 is TGTGCCAGCAGTTACGTGGCAGGGAGCAATCAGCCCCAGCATTTT. This encodes CASSYVAGSNQPQHF.

This clone was counted a few times. The chain has TRBV3-1 (or the pseudogene TRBV3-2) and TRBJ1-2; D is unresolved. The V gene's germline CDR1 is LGHDT and CDR2 YNNKEL (reference sequence). CDR3 length: 13 residues. V was clipped by 0 bases and J by 5 bases, with 7 bases between them. The CDR3, as DNA: TGTGCCAGCAGCCAAGAGAGGGAGTATGGCTACACCTTC. It codes for CASSQEREYGYTF.

The rearrangement uses TRBV5-1 and TRBJ2-1; 8 bases fit TRBD2. Germline V CDR1 and CDR2: SGHRS, YFSETQ. The CDR3 runs to 16 residues. Trimming took 0 bases from V and 2 from J; bases not matched to a gene: 4. The CDR3 DNA follows: TGCGCCAGCAGCTTGGGGGAAGCGGGGGCCTACAATGAGCAGTTCTTC. This encodes CASSLGEAGAYNEQFF.

This clone was observed a single time. This sequence joins TRBV5-4 and TRBJ1-2; 8 bases map to TRBD1. Per the germline V gene, CDR1 is SGHNT and CDR2 is YYREEE (reference sequence). V lost 4 bases, J lost 6 bases, and 14 bases stayed unmatched. This CDR3 spans 16 amino acids. This CDR3 reads CASSPSHQDRANGYTF. The CDR3 nucleotides are TGTGCCAGCAGCCCCTCACACCAGGACAGGGCTAATGGCTACACCTTC.

The chain recombines TRBV4-1 with TRBJ2-5; TRBD1 is a possible D gene (5 bases). The germline gives CDR1 MGHRA, CDR2 YSYEKL. V was clipped by 4 bases and J by 2 bases, with 11 bases between them. The CDR3 extends over 14 amino acids. Written as DNA, the CDR3 is TGCGCCAGCAGCCCCCGACAGATTCAAGAGACCCAGTACTTC. Protein: CASSPRQIQETQYF.

The J gene is TRBJ1-4, the V gene TRBV4-1; 12 nucleotides match TRBD1. Germline CDR1 MGHRA, CDR2 YSYEKL. This CDR3 region has 15 residues. Trimming cost V 3 bases and J 7 bases; bases outside gene matches: 3. CDR3 region: CASSQGQGASEKLFF. The CDR3 region has the DNA TGCGCCAGCAGCCAGGGACAGGGGGCCAGTGAAAAACTGTTTTTT.

The genes are TRBV3-1 (or the pseudogene TRBV3-2) and TRBJ1-1; a possible D gene is TRBD1 (5 bases). CDR3 length: 17 residues. Trimming cost V 3 bases and J 4 bases, with 21 bases left between them. The germline CDR1 and CDR2 sequences are LGHDT and YNNKEL (reference sequence). CDR3 nucleotides: TGTGCCAGCAGCCAGGGGGACTTACGCCTAATGGGCACTGAAGCTTTCTTT. Translated, it gives CASSQGDLRLMGTEAFF.

The chain combines TRBV19 with TRBJ2-1, with 8 bases matching TRBD2. CDR1 and CDR2 (germline): LNHDA, SQIVND (reference sequence). V lost 4 bases to trimming and J lost 10 bases; unmatched junction nucleotides: 15. This CDR3 has 16 residues. The CDR3 loop reads CASSTRQAGVNVEQFF. In DNA, the CDR3 is TGTGCCAGTAGTACCCGCCAAGCGGGGGTCAATGTAGAGCAGTTCTTC.

This clone was seen a single time. V and J are TRBV28 and TRBJ2-7; no clear D gene. V lost 5 bases to trimming and J lost 0 bases, with 8 bases between them. CDR3 size: 13 residues. Germline V gives CDR1 MDHEN, CDR2 SYDVKM. The chain's CDR3 is CASSTRNSYEQYF. As DNA, the CDR3 is TGTGCCAGCAGTACCAGGAACTCCTACGAGCAGTACTTC. The full variable domain, rest sourced from reference TRBV28 and TRBJ2-7, is DVKVTQSSRYLVKRTGEKVFLECVQDMDHENMFWYRQDPGLGLRLIYFSYDVKMKEKGDIPEGYSVSREKKERFSLILESASTNQTSMYLCASSTRNSYEQYFGPGTRLTVT.

The J gene is TRBJ1-1, the V gene TRBV29-1; D might be TRBD1 (6 bases). V gave up 7 bases and J gave up 1 base, with 10 bases separating them. The CDR3 contains 12 residues. The V gene's germline CDR1 is SQVTM and CDR2 ANQGSEA. CDR3: CSARTANTEAFF. The DNA of the CDR3 is TGCAGCGCTCGGACAGCGAACACTGAAGCTTTCTTT.

The genes are TRBV5-4 and TRBJ2-3, with TRBD2 matching 7 bases. This CDR3 is 17 amino acids long. The ends lost 4 bases at V and 1 base at J; junction bases unmatched: 12. In germline, CDR1 is SGHNT, CDR2 YYREEE (reference sequence). The CDR3 sequence: CASSVGLRLGGTDTQYF. The CDR3 region has the DNA TGTGCCAGCAGCGTGGGACTACGCCTCGGGGGCACAGATACGCAGTATTTT.

This chain connects TRBV7-9 to TRBJ1-5, with 11 bases matching TRBD1. V lost 5 bases to trimming and J lost 1 base; unmatched junction nucleotides: 7. Germline V gene lookup returns CDR1 SEHNR and CDR2 FQNEAQ (reference sequence). This CDR3 spans 17 amino acids. CDR3 in amino acids: CASSLGQGAESNQPQHF. As DNA, the CDR3 is TGTGCCAGCAGCCTCGGACAGGGGGCCGAAAGCAATCAGCCCCAGCATTTT.

The rearrangement links TRBV7-9 to TRBJ2-1, with 11 positions matching TRBD2. After removal of 1 base from V and 8 bases from J, the junction contained 7 bases not matched to a gene. Germline V gives CDR1 SEHNR, CDR2 FQNEAQ (reference sequence). The length of the CDR3 is 16 residues. The CDR3 DNA reads as TGTGCCAGCAGCTTAGAGCCGGGACTAGCGGCCGATGAGCAGTTCTTC. This encodes CASSLEPGLAADEQFF.

V and J are TRBV28 and TRBJ1-2; 7 bases are shared with TRBD1. J lost 8 bases, V lost 5 bases, and 5 bases had no gene match. The germline CDR1 and CDR2 sequences are MDHEN and SYDVKM. The CDR3 is 12 residues long. The CDR3 sequence is CASSLQGYGYTF. In DNA form, the CDR3 reads TGTGCCAGCAGTCTACAGGGGTACGGCTACACCTTC.

The rearrangement uses TRBV4-2 and TRBJ2-7; 7 bases are shared with TRBD1. Germline V gives CDR1 LGHNA, CDR2 YNFKEQ. V lost 4 bases to trimming and J lost 2 bases; unmatched junction nucleotides: 11. The CDR3 has 16 residues. This CDR3 is CASSPTRDRITYEQYF. The CDR3 DNA follows: TGTGCCAGCAGCCCCACCCGGGACAGAATCACCTACGAGCAGTACTTC.

The J gene is TRBJ1-5, the V gene TRBV28; D not certain. The CDR3 has 13 residues. Germline V CDR1 and CDR2: MDHEN, SYDVKM. CDR3: CGSHSRGNQPQHF. DNA for the CDR3: TGTGGGTCTCATTCCCGGGGCAATCAGCCCCAGCATTTT.

The gene calls are TRBV5-1 and TRBJ2-3; D ambiguous. This CDR3 contains 15 residues. V was shortened by 0 bases and J by 4 bases, with 12 bases between the two germline ends. Germline CDR1 SGHRS, CDR2 YFSETQ. CDR3 amino acids: CASSLEVFRADTQYF. CDR3 in DNA: TGCGCCAGCAGCTTGGAAGTCTTTCGGGCAGATACGCAGTATTTT.

V and J are TRBV7-8 and TRBJ1-4; 10 positions agree with TRBD1. Germline CDR1 reads SGHVS; CDR2 reads FQNEAQ. V lost 5 bases to trimming and J lost 4 bases; unmatched junction nucleotides: 7. The CDR3 spans 16 residues. In DNA, the CDR3 is TGTGCCAGCAGCCCAACCCGGGACAGGGGTAATGAAAAACTGTTTTTT. Translation gives CASSPTRDRGNEKLFF.

The gene calls are TRBV28 and TRBJ1-1; maybe TRBD1 (6 bases). The CDR3 is 16 residues long. V lost 4 bases and J lost 1, with 16 bases in between. In germline, CDR1 is MDHEN, CDR2 SYDVKM. The chain's CDR3 is CASSSIWGQRNTEAFF. As DNA, the CDR3 is TGTGCCAGCAGTTCGATATGGGGGCAGAGGAACACTGAAGCTTTCTTT.

The gene calls are TRBV29-1 and TRBJ2-1; TRBD2 aligns across 8 bases. The CDR3 covers 15 residues. The germline CDR1 and CDR2 sequences are SQVTM and ANQGSEA. With 2 bases clipped from V and 8 bases from J, the junction kept 11 bases outside the gene matches. The CDR3 DNA reads as TGCAGCGTTGAACCCGCGGCGGGGGGCATACATGAGCAGTTCTTC. Translation: CSVEPAAGGIHEQFF.

The V gene is TRBV29-1, the J gene TRBJ2-7, with TRBD2 identical over 8 bases. V was clipped by 3 bases and J by 3 bases; unmatched bases: 7. The CDR3 is 14 amino acids. The V gene's germline CDR1 is SQVTM and CDR2 ANQGSEA. The CDR3 here is CSVDGSSGGYEQYF. CDR3 bases: TGCAGCGTTGACGGCTCGAGCGGGGGCTACGAGCAGTACTTC.

Only one count was recorded for this clone. This sequence joins TRBV15 and TRBJ1-2; no clear D gene. Germline-derived CDR1 and CDR2 are LNHNV and YYDKDF (reference sequence). The V and J ends lost 0 bases and 4 bases respectively, with 6 bases between them. The CDR3 totals 13 residues. CDR3 residues: CATSRDIGYGYTF. CDR3 sequence (DNA): TGTGCCACCAGCAGAGATATCGGCTATGGCTACACCTTC.

This clone has just a few counts. This chain uses TRBV15 with TRBJ2-7; 9 bases are shared with TRBD2. The J segment lost 3 bases and the V segment lost 1 base, leaving 4 bases of the junction unmatched. The V gene's germline CDR1 is LNHNV and CDR2 YYDKDF (reference sequence). The CDR3 extends over 15 amino acids. As DNA, the CDR3 is TGTGCCACCAGCAGAGTGGGTAGCGGGGGCTACGAGCAGTACTTC. Amino acids: CATSRVGSGGYEQYF.

This clone was seen more than once but under ten times. The same CDR3 is also encoded by other DNA sequences in this sample. The chain employs TRBV27 and TRBJ1-1; 8 bases match TRBD1. CDR1 is MNHEY, CDR2 SMNVEV, per germline (reference sequence). The CDR3 totals 14 residues. The V and J ends lost 5 bases and 5 bases, in that order; junction bases with no gene match: 7. DNA for the CDR3: TGTGCCAGCAGTCCCAACGACAGGGGAACTGAAGCTTTCTTT. Translating it yields CASSPNDRGTEAFF.

This chain uses TRBV13 with TRBJ1-6, with 10 bases fitting TRBD1. The CDR3 is made up of 19 amino acids. Trimming took 4 bases from V and 0 from J; bases not matched to a gene: 9. CDR1 and CDR2 from the germline V gene are PRHDT and FYEKMQ (reference sequence). The CDR3 DNA sequence: TGTGCCAGCAGCTCGACAGGGGGCCCCCGGAGCTCCTATAATTCACCCCTCCACTTT. Translation gives CASSSTGGPRSSYNSPLHF.